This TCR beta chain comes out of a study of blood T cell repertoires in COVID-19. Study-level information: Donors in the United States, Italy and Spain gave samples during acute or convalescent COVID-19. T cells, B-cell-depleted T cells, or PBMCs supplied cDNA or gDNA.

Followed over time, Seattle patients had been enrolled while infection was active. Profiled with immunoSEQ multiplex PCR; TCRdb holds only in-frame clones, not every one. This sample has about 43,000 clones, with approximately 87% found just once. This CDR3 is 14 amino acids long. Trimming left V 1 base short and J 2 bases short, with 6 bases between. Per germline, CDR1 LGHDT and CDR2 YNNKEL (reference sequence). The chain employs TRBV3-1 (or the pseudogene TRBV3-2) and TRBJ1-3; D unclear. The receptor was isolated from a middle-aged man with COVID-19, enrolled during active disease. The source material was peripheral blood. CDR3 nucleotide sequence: TGTGCCAGCAGCCAAGGGCACACTGGAAACACCATATATTTT. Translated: CASSQGHTGNTIYF.